This T cell receptor (beta chain) is from a study of Ad26.COV2.S vaccination and SARS-CoV-2 variants. Overall study: Once or twice, 56 days apart, Ad26.COV2.S was delivered intramuscularly. Findings of the study overall: Once vaccination had occurred, spike-specific CD8+ and CD4+ T cell responses reportedly showed substantial breadth.

Germline-derived CDR1 and CDR2 are MNHEY and SMNVEV (reference sequence). The CDR3 runs 14 residues. Unmatched junction bases numbered 1, after V lost 5 bases and J lost 2 bases. Treatment described: 15 to 20 received Ad26.COV2.S at low or high dose, single or two shots; 5 received placebo; per-sample allocation not given. The study sampled participants on day 63 after the first vaccine or placebo injection. This table comes from immunoSEQ multiplex PCR, and its TCRdb copy is limited to in-frame clones, with some not included. The sample gives about 680,000 clones, around 89% of which show up once; approximately 1.5% is in the top ten. On this clone itself: The antigen is undetermined.

The input for sequencing was peripheral blood, taken in a trial of Ad26.COV2.S vaccine versus placebo. This sequence was found in a person between 18 and 60 years old who received the Ad26.COV2.S COVID-19 vaccine or a placebo. The chain joins TRBV27 to TRBJ2-1, with 9 positions matching TRBD2. The CDR3: CASSGGGAYNEQFF. The CDR3 coding sequence is TGTGCCAGCAGTGGCGGGGGGGCCTACAATGAGCAGTTCTTC.